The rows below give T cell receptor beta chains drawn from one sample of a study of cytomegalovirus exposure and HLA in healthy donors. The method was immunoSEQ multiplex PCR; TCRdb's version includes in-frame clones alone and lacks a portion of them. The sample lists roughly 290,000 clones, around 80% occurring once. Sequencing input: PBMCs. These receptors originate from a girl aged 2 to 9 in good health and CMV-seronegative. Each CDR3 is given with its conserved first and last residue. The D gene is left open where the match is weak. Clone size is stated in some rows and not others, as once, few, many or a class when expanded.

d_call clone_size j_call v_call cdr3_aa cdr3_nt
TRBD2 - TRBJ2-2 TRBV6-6 CASSYSMTSDGELFF TGTGCCAGCAGTTACTCGATGACTAGCGACGGGGAGCTGTTTTTT
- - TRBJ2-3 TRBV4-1 CASSQDLGLLSISRGTQYF TGCGCCAGCAGCCAAGATTTGGGACTTCTCTCTATATCCCGGGGTACGCAGTATTTT
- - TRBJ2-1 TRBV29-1 CSVETRRGPSYNEQFF TGCAGCGTTGAGACGCGGCGCGGGCCCTCCTACAATGAGCAGTTCTTC
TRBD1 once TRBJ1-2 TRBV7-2 CASSFRGQGHYGYTF TGTGCCAGCAGCTTCAGGGGACAGGGCCACTATGGCTACACCTTC
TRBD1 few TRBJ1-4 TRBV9 CASSDRPGQGALNEKLFF TGTGCCAGCAGCGACCGACCGGGACAGGGGGCGCTGAATGAAAAACTGTTTTTT
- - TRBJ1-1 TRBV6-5 CASSYSGSGTEAFF TGTGCCAGCAGTTACTCCGGCTCGGGGACTGAAGCTTTCTTT
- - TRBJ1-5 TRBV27 CASSLSRTGQPQHF TGTGCCAGCAGTCTTTCACGTACGGGGCAGCCCCAGCATTTT
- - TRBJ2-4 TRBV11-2 CASSRDSSIQYF TGTGCCAGCAGCAGAGACAGTAGCATTCAGTACTTC
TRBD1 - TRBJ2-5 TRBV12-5 CASGLGRTGGIETQYF TGTGCTAGTGGTTTGGGGAGGACAGGGGGCATCGAGACCCAGTACTTC
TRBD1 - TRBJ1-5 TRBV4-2 CASSQKGQGLSPQHF TGTGCCAGCAGCCAGAAAGGACAGGGATTATCGCCCCAGCATTTT
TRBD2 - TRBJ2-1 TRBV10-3 CAISESSSGSLNIPGSYNEQFF TGTGCCATCAGTGAGTCGTCTAGCGGGAGTTTAAATATTCCCGGCTCCTACAATGAGCAGTTCTTC
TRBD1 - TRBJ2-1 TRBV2 CASSRQGLDEQFF TGTGCCAGCAGTCGACAGGGTCTCGATGAGCAGTTCTTC
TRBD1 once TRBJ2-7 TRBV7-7 CASSLGGTGGEQYF TGTGCCAGCAGCTTAGGGGGGACAGGGGGCGAGCAGTACTTC
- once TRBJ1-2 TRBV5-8 CASSLGRAYYGYTF TGTGCCAGCAGCTTGGGCAGGGCCTACTATGGCTACACCTTC
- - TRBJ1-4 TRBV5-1 CASSSRGGLGEKLFF TGCGCCAGCAGCTCCAGAGGGGGTCTAGGAGAAAAACTGTTTTTT
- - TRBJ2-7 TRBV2 CASTRTRQRPGEQYF TGTGCCAGCACAAGGACGCGACAGCGACCAGGCGAGCAGTACTTC
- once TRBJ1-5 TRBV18 CASSPSGDGNQPQHF TGTGCCAGCTCACCCTCCGGGGATGGAAATCAGCCCCAGCATTTT
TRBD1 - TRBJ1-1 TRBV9 CASSVVGTANTEAFF TGTGCCAGCAGCGTAGTTGGGACAGCGAACACTGAAGCTTTCTTT
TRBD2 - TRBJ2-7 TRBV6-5 CASSYSLAGATYEQYF TGTGCCAGCAGTTACTCGCTAGCGGGGGCGACCTACGAGCAGTACTTC
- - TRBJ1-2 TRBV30 CAWDSSTNYGYTF TGTGCCTGGGACAGTAGCACTAACTATGGCTACACCTTC
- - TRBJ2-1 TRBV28 CASTENSFYSERYNEQFF TGTGCCAGCACCGAAAACTCGTTTTATTCGGAGAGATACAATGAGCAGTTCTTC
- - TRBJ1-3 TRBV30 CAWSVKGDGNTIYF TGTGCCTGGAGTGTAAAAGGGGATGGAAACACCATATATTTT
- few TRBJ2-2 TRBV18 CASSSSDTGELFF TGTGCCAGCTCATCCAGCGACACCGGGGAGCTGTTTTTT
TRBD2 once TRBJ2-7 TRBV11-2 CASSLAGGGFYEQYF TGTGCCAGCAGCTTAGCAGGCGGGGGTTTCTACGAGCAGTACTTC
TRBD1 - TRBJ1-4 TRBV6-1 CASSETGVAEKLFF TGTGCCAGCAGTGAAACAGGGGTGGCTGAAAAACTGTTTTTT
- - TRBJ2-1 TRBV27 CASSGRLNEQFF TGTGCCAGCAGTGGCAGGTTAAATGAGCAGTTCTTC
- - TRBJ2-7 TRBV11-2 CASSFGEKRYSSYEQYF TGTGCCAGCAGCTTTGGTGAGAAGCGATACTCCTCCTACGAGCAGTACTTC
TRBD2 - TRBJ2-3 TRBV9 CASSVATGAGAVFRTDTQYF TGTGCCAGCAGCGTAGCTACGGGAGCGGGGGCCGTATTTCGCACAGATACGCAGTATTTT
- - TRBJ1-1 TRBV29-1 CSVERGGRVTEAFF TGCAGCGTTGAAAGGGGAGGGAGGGTCACTGAAGCTTTCTTT
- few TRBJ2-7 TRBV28 CASSPSGQRRSYEQYF TGTGCCAGCAGTCCGTCTGGACAGCGACGCTCCTACGAGCAGTACTTC
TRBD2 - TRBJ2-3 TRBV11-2 CASSLLEASGTSTDTQYF TGTGCCAGCAGCCTTCTAGAGGCTAGCGGGACGAGCACAGATACGCAGTATTTT
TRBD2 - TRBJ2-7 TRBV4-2 CASSQPLAGGNYEQYF TGTGCCAGCAGCCAGCCCCTAGCGGGAGGGAACTACGAGCAGTACTTC
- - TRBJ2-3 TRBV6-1 CASSEAPGGRGYERTDTQYF TGTGCCAGCAGTGAAGCCCCTGGGGGCCGAGGTTATGAGAGGACAGATACGCAGTATTTT
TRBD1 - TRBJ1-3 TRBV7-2 CASSGPSHRGPGNTIYF TGTGCCAGCAGCGGACCCTCACACAGGGGCCCTGGGAACACCATATATTTT
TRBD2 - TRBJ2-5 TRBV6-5 CASSSGLALETQYF TGTGCCAGCAGTTCGGGACTAGCCTTAGAGACCCAGTACTTC
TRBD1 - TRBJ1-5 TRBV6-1 CASLRGQVSNQPQHF TGTGCCAGTCTGAGAGGACAGGTTAGCAATCAGCCCCAGCATTTT
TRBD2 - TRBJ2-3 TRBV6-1 CASSALTSGSTDTQYF TGTGCCAGCAGTGCCTTGACTAGCGGGAGCACAGATACGCAGTATTTT
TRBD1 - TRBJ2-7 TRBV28 CASRTGQSYSYEQYF TGTGCCAGCAGAACGGGACAGTCATACTCCTACGAGCAGTACTTC
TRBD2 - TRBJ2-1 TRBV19 CASSIGREGDEQFF TGTGCCAGTAGTATCGGGCGGGAGGGCGATGAGCAGTTCTTC
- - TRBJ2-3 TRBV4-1 CASSQGEGGTDTQYF TGCGCCAGCAGCCAAGGGGAGGGGGGGACGGATACGCAGTATTTT
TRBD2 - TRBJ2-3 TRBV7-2 CASSQGWGGWLDTQYF TGTGCCAGCAGCCAGGGATGGGGGGGATGGTTAGATACGCAGTATTTT
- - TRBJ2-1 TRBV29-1 CSVKRFYNEQFF TGCAGCGTTAAGAGGTTCTACAATGAGCAGTTCTTC
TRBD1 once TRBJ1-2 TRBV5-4 CASSLQTGPNGYTF TGTGCCAGCAGCTTGCAGACAGGGCCTAATGGCTACACCTTC
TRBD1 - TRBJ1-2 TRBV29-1 CSVNSGTGGYGYTF TGCAGCGTTAACTCCGGGACAGGGGGCTATGGCTACACCTTC
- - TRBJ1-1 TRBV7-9 CSSSFEGNTEAFF TGTTCCAGCAGCTTCGAGGGAAACACTGAAGCTTTCTTT
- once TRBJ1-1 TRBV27 CASIKTGGLNTEAFF TGTGCCAGCATTAAGACAGGTGGGCTAAACACTGAAGCTTTCTTT
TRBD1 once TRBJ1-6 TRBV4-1 CASSQLTGGGSPLHF TGCGCCAGCAGCCAACTAACAGGGGGCGGATCACCCCTCCACTTT
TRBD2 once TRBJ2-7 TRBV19 CASGAGGRYEQYF TGTGCCAGTGGGGCGGGAGGTCGGTACGAGCAGTACTTC
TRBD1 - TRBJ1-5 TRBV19 CASGPDRGLQPQHF TGTGCCAGTGGCCCGGACAGGGGCCTTCAGCCCCAGCATTTT
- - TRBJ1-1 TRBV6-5 CASRRQLNTEAFF TGTGCCAGCAGGAGACAGCTGAACACTGAAGCTTTCTTT
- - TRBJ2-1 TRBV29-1 CSVDSPLRGEQFF TGCAGCGTTGATTCACCCCTAAGAGGGGAGCAGTTCTTC
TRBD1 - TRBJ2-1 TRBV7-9 CASSATNRGGNEQFF TGTGCCAGCAGCGCCACTAACAGGGGTGGCAATGAGCAGTTCTTC
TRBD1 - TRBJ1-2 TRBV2 CASSGQGATYGYTF TGTGCCAGCAGCGGACAGGGGGCGACCTATGGCTACACCTTC
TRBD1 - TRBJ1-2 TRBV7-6 CASSSQPPGQGSYGYTF TGTGCCAGCAGCTCCCAACCTCCGGGACAGGGGAGCTATGGCTACACCTTC
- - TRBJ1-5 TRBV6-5 CASSFRQTSNQPQHF TGTGCCAGCAGCTTTAGACAGACTAGCAATCAGCCCCAGCATTTT
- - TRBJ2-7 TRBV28 CASTQLRDSHEQYF TGTGCCAGCACCCAACTCCGGGACTCTCACGAGCAGTACTTC
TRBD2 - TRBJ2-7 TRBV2 CASGATSGDYEQYF TGTGCCAGCGGGGCGACTAGCGGAGACTACGAGCAGTACTTC
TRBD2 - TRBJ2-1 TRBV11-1 CASSLAGPSGRASYNEQFF TGTGCCAGCAGCTTAGCGGGGCCTAGCGGGAGGGCCTCTTACAATGAGCAGTTCTTC
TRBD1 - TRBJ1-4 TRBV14 CASSHWDRGREKLFF TGTGCCAGCAGCCACTGGGACAGGGGGCGTGAAAAACTGTTTTTT
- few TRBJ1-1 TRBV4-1 CASSRYPIRAGHTEAFF TGCGCCAGCAGCCGCTACCCCATTCGGGCAGGGCACACTGAAGCTTTCTTT